The 5 T cell receptor beta chains reported below all come from one sample, sequenced in a study of post-analysis software for immune sequencing data. Overall study findings and caveats: Patients carried roughly 5 TRBV segments more frequently than controls did, and TRBV5-6, TRBV5-1 and TRBV20-1 were among them.

These receptors have no identified antigens. Unique molecular identifiers were carried by the TCR beta cDNA libraries. In TCRdb, the PCR reads were re-called with MiXCR into one record per CDR3 protein. The sample gives fewer than 600,000 distinct CDR3 sequences, under 55% of which show up once; roughly an eighth is in the top ten. Sequencing input: blood. These receptors were obtained from a girl aged 10-17 years with multiple sclerosis.

The CDR3 region is CASSSPTGDRGYTF. Here the CDR3 DNA reads TGTGCCAGCAGCTCCCCCACAGGGGACCGCGGCTACACCTTC. The chain employs TRBV7-9 and TRBJ1-2; 7 bases are a match to TRBD1. The CDR3 is 14 amino acids. Trimming at V came to 4 bases and at J to 8 bases, leaving 10 bases not matched to a gene. From germline, CDR1 is SEHNR and CDR2 FQNEAQ (reference sequence).

This clonotype was detected ten times or more. The genes are TRBV29-1 and TRBJ2-4; D is possibly TRBD2 (5 bases). Trimming took off 4 bases at V and 0 bases at J, with 10 bases between the two ends. This CDR3 is built from 14 residues. The V gene's germline CDR1 is SQVTM and CDR2 ANQGSEA. Here the CDR3 reads CSVAGKLAKNIQYF. As DNA, the CDR3 is TGCAGCGTTGCCGGGAAACTAGCCAAAAACATTCAGTACTTC.

The chain couples TRBV7-2 to TRBJ2-1; 7 nucleotides align to TRBD2. The CDR3 runs 15 residues. Germline V gene sequence: CDR1 SGHTA, CDR2 FQGNSA. V dropped 1 base and J dropped 6; count of bases not matched to a gene: 6. The CDR3 DNA is TGTGCCAGCAGCTTAGACAGGACTAGGGGCAATGAGCAGTTCTTC. This encodes CASSLDRTRGNEQFF.

The CDR3 nucleotides are TGTGCCAGCAGCCCCCTTGGACTAGCTGATGACAATGAGCAGTTCTTC. Protein product: CASSPLGLADDNEQFF. J is TRBJ2-1 and V is TRBV7-2; 8 positions agree with TRBD2. The J segment lost 5 bases and the V segment lost 5 bases, leaving 11 bases of the junction unmatched. The CDR3 loop spans 16 amino acids. The germline V gene encodes CDR1 SGHTA and CDR2 FQGNSA.

This clonotype was seen only a few times. The rearrangement uses TRBV29-1 and TRBJ2-5, with 7 bases matching TRBD1. The CDR3 sequence is 14 residues long. CDR1 is SQVTM and CDR2 is ANQGSEA in the germline V gene. J gave up 3 bases and V 2 bases, and 6 bases lay outside the gene matches. CDR3 coding DNA: TGCAGCGTTGAATTGACAGGGATTGAAGAGACCCAGTACTTC. Translating it yields CSVELTGIEETQYF.